This TCR beta chain is drawn from a study of shared clonotypes between healthy human individuals. The assay was immunoSEQ multiplex PCR, and TCRdb's table has in-frame clones only and misses some. The data contain approximately 940,000 clones, approximately 80% of them singletons. There are 14 residues in the CDR3. V lost 4 bases and J lost 4, with 10 bases in between. Germline CDR1 is MGHRA and CDR2 is YSYEKL. The specimen sequenced was memory CD4+ T cells sorted from blood. Subset given: CD45RA-negative fraction. The chain combines TRBV4-1 with TRBJ1-4; D is uncertain. The source is a man between 18 and 29 years old in good health. In DNA, the CDR3 is TGCGCCAGCAGCCCGGACGGTTTTAATGAAAAACTGTTTTTT. Its translation is CASSPDGFNEKLFF.